A selection of T cell receptor beta chains follows, all from one sample in a study of blood T cell repertoires in COVID-19. The assay was immunoSEQ multiplex PCR, and TCRdb's table has in-frame clones only and misses some. The top ten hold approximately 10% of the sample, which has about 150,000 clones, 80% to 90% seen once. Sequencing used peripheral blood. The source of these receptors is a woman aged 45-65 years with acute or convalescent COVID-19. Each CDR3 is given with its conserved first and last residue.

V gene,J gene,CDR3 protein
TRBV6-5,TRBJ2-7,CASSYPGQSYEQYF
TRBV19,TRBJ1-2,CASASRRGHGYTF
TRBV9,TRBJ2-7,CASSPRTSGISYEQYF
TRBV6-6,TRBJ1-4,CASSARGEKLFF
TRBV7-9,TRBJ1-4,CASSADRSTNEKLFF
TRBV2,TRBJ2-4,CASNPSGNPGNIQYF
TRBV25-1,TRBJ1-1,CASMTGTNTEAFF
TRBV4-3,TRBJ2-7,CASSQGEGQRYEQYF
TRBV6-5,TRBJ2-5,CASRSSGQETQYF
TRBV6-2/TRBV6-3,TRBJ1-4,CASSSSLLATNEKLFF
TRBV7-3,TRBJ2-7,CASSREPTGEQYF
TRBV18,TRBJ2-5,CASSPGGGAHETQYF
TRBV5-1,TRBJ2-5,CASSRSGRPGQETQYF
TRBV6-6,TRBJ2-7,CASTKPGLASTYEQYF
TRBV4-2,TRBJ2-1,CASSQDRGKGWEQFF
TRBV18,TRBJ2-3,CASSPSRDRGTDTQYF
TRBV6-5,TRBJ1-2,CASSLTGQGNYGYTF
TRBV6-5,TRBJ2-5,CASPGRGREETQYF
TRBV5-1,TRBJ2-7,CASSPFDSSYEQYF
TRBV3-1/TRBV3-2,TRBJ1-1,CASSPSGRMNTEAFF
TRBV5-1,TRBJ1-2,CASSLETGTGYTF
TRBV7-2,TRBJ1-2,CASSMMAQGLNYGYTF
TRBV11-2,TRBJ2-2,CASSPQFGGGVF
TRBV7-9,TRBJ2-3,CASNEGGGSTDTQYF
TRBV19,TRBJ1-2,CASSIGQGDGYTF
TRBV5-4,TRBJ2-2,CASSPRTGVFTGELFF
TRBV4-3,TRBJ1-6,CASSQSFRQGAYSPLHF
TRBV7-2,TRBJ1-5,CASSLTGGTQPQHF
TRBV20-1,TRBJ2-1,CSASSGAAEQFF
TRBV4-2,TRBJ1-5,CASSQDTGQFNQPQHF
TRBV15,TRBJ2-1,CATSRVPSTSHREQFF
TRBV27,TRBJ1-6,CASSPGQGARTGYNSPLHF
TRBV6-5,TRBJ1-1,CASRPLTGMNTEAFF
TRBV6-5,TRBJ1-3,CASSSGGSGNTIYF
TRBV6-5,TRBJ2-7,CASSLQGAYEQYF
TRBV7-3,TRBJ2-5,CASSSPLAGGPETQYF
TRBV29-1,TRBJ2-7,CSAYRAGGSNEQYF
TRBV5-4,TRBJ1-6,CASSFGTLHGGDSPLHF
TRBV7-2,TRBJ1-1,CASSLAYRNTEAFF
TRBV7-2,TRBJ1-3,CASSLDGGNTIYF
TRBV2,TRBJ2-4,CASTLDRGSKNIQYF
TRBV7-9,TRBJ2-7,CASSPGPAYEQYF
TRBV7-4,TRBJ1-3,CASSLGVPGQGISGNTIYF
TRBV30,TRBJ1-2,CAWSVQGRGYTF
TRBV7-9,TRBJ2-2,CASSRTRLAGDYTGELFF
TRBV5-5,TRBJ2-7,CASSSGTGSYEQYF
TRBV25-1,TRBJ2-1,CASTKDLYNEQFF
TRBV7-7,TRBJ2-3,CASSLGVGPSTDTQYF
TRBV6-5,TRBJ1-3,CASTRGYSGNTIYF